Listed below are T cell receptor beta chains from one sample, sequenced in a study of OX40 agonist ivuxolimab in advanced cancers. Sequencing was performed with immunoSEQ multiplex PCR; in TCRdb, only in-frame clones are kept and a portion is missing. The data hold roughly 35,000 clones, with 88% observed a single time. The material sequenced was CD4+ or CD8+ T cells sorted from blood, taken in a trial of the OX40 agonist ivuxolimab. These receptor sequences come from an adult with an advanced solid tumor such as melanoma, head and neck, liver or kidney cancer. Each CDR3 is given with its conserved first and last residue. Each record gives: clone size, D gene, J gene, V gene, CDR3 protein, CDR3 DNA. The D gene is left open where the match is weak. Only part of the rows carry a size: once, few, many, or a class if the clone is expanded.

clone size: once; D gene: TRBD2; J gene: TRBJ2-5; V gene: TRBV5-1; CDR3 protein: CASSLASTSGLETQYF; CDR3 DNA: TGCGCCAGCAGCTTGGCTTCGACTAGCGGCCTAGAGACCCAGTACTTC
clone size: .; D gene: .; J gene: TRBJ2-3; V gene: TRBV2; CDR3 protein: CASKMGPNGADTQYF; CDR3 DNA: TGTGCCAGCAAGATGGGGCCTAACGGCGCAGATACGCAGTATTTT
clone size: .; D gene: TRBD1; J gene: TRBJ2-7; V gene: TRBV5-8; CDR3 protein: CASSLQGALYEQYF; CDR3 DNA: TGTGCCAGCAGCTTGCAGGGGGCCCTCTACGAGCAGTACTTC
clone size: once; D gene: .; J gene: TRBJ1-5; V gene: TRBV4-1; CDR3 protein: CASSQDPHRSMGQPQHF; CDR3 DNA: TGCGCCAGCAGCCAAGATCCCCACAGGTCTATGGGGCAGCCCCAGCATTTT
clone size: medium-sized; D gene: .; J gene: TRBJ2-7; V gene: TRBV6-5; CDR3 protein: CASRLRESYEQYF; CDR3 DNA: TGTGCCAGCAGACTACGGGAGTCCTACGAGCAGTACTTC
clone size: .; D gene: .; J gene: TRBJ1-1; V gene: TRBV6-1; CDR3 protein: CASTVTGYTEAFF; CDR3 DNA: TGTGCCAGCACCGTAACAGGGTACACTGAAGCTTTCTTT
clone size: .; D gene: .; J gene: TRBJ2-5; V gene: TRBV5-6; CDR3 protein: CASSLTRETQYF; CDR3 DNA: TGTGCCAGCAGCTTGACCCGAGAGACCCAGTACTTC
clone size: .; D gene: .; J gene: TRBJ2-1; V gene: TRBV6-6; CDR3 protein: CASSYASGYEQFF; CDR3 DNA: TGTGCCAGCAGTTACGCCTCCGGCTATGAGCAGTTCTTC
clone size: .; D gene: .; J gene: TRBJ2-1; V gene: TRBV29-1; CDR3 protein: CSVVTGRDNEQFF; CDR3 DNA: TGCAGCGTTGTGACAGGAAGAGACAATGAGCAGTTCTTC
clone size: .; D gene: TRBD1; J gene: TRBJ1-2; V gene: TRBV30; CDR3 protein: CAWSVLLGQGARGYTF; CDR3 DNA: TGTGCCTGGAGTGTACTCCTGGGACAGGGGGCGCGTGGCTACACCTTC
clone size: .; D gene: TRBD1; J gene: TRBJ1-4; V gene: TRBV29-1; CDR3 protein: CSVKMTGLKGNEKLFF; CDR3 DNA: TGCAGCGTGAAGATGACAGGGTTAAAGGGTAATGAAAAACTGTTTTTT
clone size: .; D gene: .; J gene: TRBJ2-3; V gene: TRBV11-3; CDR3 protein: CASSSSGREQYF; CDR3 DNA: TGTGCCAGCAGCTCCTCAGGGAGAGAGCAGTATTTT
clone size: .; D gene: TRBD1; J gene: TRBJ2-7; V gene: TRBV7-2; CDR3 protein: CASSLGGTGQSYEQYF; CDR3 DNA: TGTGCCAGCAGCTTAGGGGGAACGGGACAGTCCTACGAGCAGTACTTC
clone size: .; D gene: .; J gene: TRBJ1-1; V gene: TRBV28; CDR3 protein: CASSLFGGAFF; CDR3 DNA: TGTGCCAGCAGTTTATTTGGGGGTGCTTTCTTT
clone size: .; D gene: .; J gene: TRBJ1-2; V gene: TRBV29-1; CDR3 protein: CSVAGRFAYGYTF; CDR3 DNA: TGCAGCGTTGCGGGCAGGTTCGCCTATGGCTACACCTTC
clone size: .; D gene: .; J gene: TRBJ2-3; V gene: TRBV5-6; CDR3 protein: CASSFTDTQYF; CDR3 DNA: TGTGCCAGCAGCTTCACAGATACGCAGTATTTT
clone size: .; D gene: TRBD1; J gene: TRBJ2-7; V gene: TRBV28; CDR3 protein: CASSSAGTGKYEQYF; CDR3 DNA: TGTGCCAGCAGCTCTGCCGGGACAGGGAAATACGAGCAGTACTTC
clone size: once; D gene: .; J gene: TRBJ2-4; V gene: TRBV6-1; CDR3 protein: CASIGGYGDIQYF; CDR3 DNA: TGTGCCAGCATAGGCGGATACGGAGACATTCAGTACTTC
clone size: .; D gene: TRBD2; J gene: TRBJ2-3; V gene: TRBV9; CDR3 protein: CASSYGLAGTDTQYF; CDR3 DNA: TGTGCCAGCAGCTACGGACTAGCGGGCACAGATACGCAGTATTTT
clone size: .; D gene: .; J gene: TRBJ2-1; V gene: TRBV5-1; CDR3 protein: CASSPGLVDNEQFF; CDR3 DNA: TGCGCCAGCAGCCCTGGACTGGTAGACAATGAGCAGTTCTTC
clone size: .; D gene: .; J gene: TRBJ2-4; V gene: TRBV7-2; CDR3 protein: CASSTSPGRGNIQYF; CDR3 DNA: TGTGCCAGCAGCACCTCCCCGGGACGGGGAAACATTCAGTACTTC
clone size: .; D gene: .; J gene: TRBJ1-1; V gene: TRBV5-1; CDR3 protein: CASSLRENTEAFF; CDR3 DNA: TGCGCCAGCAGCTTAAGGGAGAACACTGAAGCTTTCTTT
clone size: .; D gene: .; J gene: TRBJ1-4; V gene: TRBV27; CDR3 protein: CASRLRGTFEKLFF; CDR3 DNA: TGTGCCAGCAGACTGCGGGGAACCTTTGAAAAACTGTTTTTT
clone size: .; D gene: TRBD1; J gene: TRBJ1-1; V gene: TRBV4-2; CDR3 protein: CASSGTGDGRTEAFF; CDR3 DNA: TGTGCCAGCAGTGGGACAGGGGATGGGAGAACTGAAGCTTTCTTT
clone size: .; D gene: TRBD1; J gene: TRBJ1-2; V gene: TRBV29-1; CDR3 protein: CSVPGDSPALNYGYTF; CDR3 DNA: TGCAGCGTCCCAGGGGACAGCCCGGCCCTTAACTATGGCTACACCTTC
clone size: .; D gene: TRBD1; J gene: TRBJ1-1; V gene: TRBV5-4; CDR3 protein: CASSTKTGGGTEAFF; CDR3 DNA: TGTGCCAGCAGCACCAAAACAGGGGGGGGCACTGAAGCTTTCTTT
clone size: .; D gene: TRBD2; J gene: TRBJ2-5; V gene: TRBV18; CDR3 protein: CASSPGTGGLETQYF; CDR3 DNA: TGTGCCAGCTCACCCGGAACGGGGGGGCTCGAGACCCAGTACTTC
clone size: .; D gene: .; J gene: TRBJ2-3; V gene: TRBV9; CDR3 protein: CASSVEAFTDTQYF; CDR3 DNA: TGTGCCAGCAGCGTAGAGGCCTTCACAGATACGCAGTATTTT
clone size: .; D gene: TRBD2; J gene: TRBJ2-3; V gene: TRBV19; CDR3 protein: CASNPYPGLALADTQYF; CDR3 DNA: TGTGCCAGTAACCCTTATCCGGGACTAGCGTTGGCAGATACGCAGTATTTT
clone size: .; D gene: .; J gene: TRBJ1-1; V gene: TRBV6-1; CDR3 protein: CASSDQINTEAFF; CDR3 DNA: TGTGCCAGCAGTGACCAGATTAACACTGAAGCTTTCTTT
clone size: .; D gene: TRBD1; J gene: TRBJ2-7; V gene: TRBV6-1; CDR3 protein: CASSEGGTGGFEQYF; CDR3 DNA: TGTGCCAGCAGTGAAGGAGGGACAGGGGGCTTCGAGCAGTACTTC
clone size: .; D gene: .; J gene: TRBJ1-1; V gene: TRBV28; CDR3 protein: CASSLERIHTEAFF; CDR3 DNA: TGTGCCAGCAGTTTAGAGCGTATTCACACTGAAGCTTTCTTT
clone size: few; D gene: TRBD2; J gene: TRBJ2-1; V gene: TRBV7-2; CDR3 protein: CASSQSGGVIGEQFF; CDR3 DNA: TGTGCCAGCAGCCAGAGCGGGGGGGTAATAGGTGAGCAGTTCTTC
clone size: .; D gene: .; J gene: TRBJ2-3; V gene: TRBV30; CDR3 protein: CAWSGLSGHTDTQYF; CDR3 DNA: TGTGCCTGGAGTGGTTTGAGCGGGCACACAGATACGCAGTATTTT
clone size: .; D gene: TRBD1; J gene: TRBJ1-2; V gene: TRBV7-9; CDR3 protein: CASSLLQLGNQGVRYGYTF; CDR3 DNA: TGTGCCAGCAGCTTGCTACAATTGGGCAACCAGGGGGTTCGGTATGGCTACACCTTC
clone size: .; D gene: TRBD1; J gene: TRBJ1-1; V gene: TRBV28; CDR3 protein: CASNGRPGQGVDEAFF; CDR3 DNA: TGTGCCAGCAATGGGCGCCCCGGACAGGGGGTTGATGAAGCTTTCTTT